This entry lists 32 T cell receptor beta chains sequenced from one sample in a study of cytomegalovirus exposure and HLA in healthy donors. The PCR had 60 Vbeta and 13 Jbeta primers. Some clones are missing from TCRdb's copy, which holds only in-frame ones; the method was immunoSEQ multiplex PCR. The data show about 190,000 clones, roughly four fifths seen once. Material for sequencing was PBMCs. These receptors were obtained from a young woman in good health and CMV-seropositive.

The rearrangement uses TRBV5-1 and TRBJ2-1, with 9 bases aligning to TRBD1. Germline V CDR1 and CDR2: SGHRS, YFSETQ. The CDR3 totals 13 residues. With 5 bases clipped from V and 10 bases from J, the junction kept 7 bases outside the gene matches. The CDR3 bases are TGCGCCAGCAGGGAGGGACAGGGCGGCGAGCAGTTCTTC. Translated: CASREGQGGEQFF.

The V call is TRBV7-8, the J call TRBJ2-1; no firm D call. Germline V gene lookup returns CDR1 SGHVS and CDR2 FQNEAQ. Trimming left V 2 bases short and J 9 bases short, with 14 bases between. The CDR3 has 14 amino acids. The CDR3 sequence is CASSLILPVGEQFF. DNA of the CDR3: TGTGCCAGCAGCTTAATCCTTCCCGTCGGTGAGCAGTTCTTC.

The rearrangement links TRBV19 to TRBJ2-2; 7 nucleotides line up with TRBD1. The J segment lost 0 bases and the V segment lost 4 bases, leaving 5 bases of the junction unmatched. From germline, CDR1 is LNHDA and CDR2 SQIVND (reference sequence). CDR3 length: 16 amino acids. Written as DNA, the CDR3 is TGTGCCAGTAGTAGACAGGGAACGACGAACACCGGGGAGCTGTTTTTT. Translation gives CASSRQGTTNTGELFF.

The genes are TRBV5-1 and TRBJ2-2, with a possible D match to TRBD1 (5 bases). This CDR3 is 14 amino acids long. Germline values: CDR1 SGHRS, CDR2 YFSETQ. V dropped 0 bases and J dropped 4 bases, with 7 bases sitting between them. CDR3 in amino acids: CASSLGQTTGELFF. In nucleotides, the CDR3 is TGCGCCAGCAGCTTGGGACAGACCACCGGGGAGCTGTTTTTT. Together with reference TRBV5-1 and TRBJ2-2, the CDR3 gives the full variable domain: KAGVTQTPRYLIKTRGQQVTLSCSPISGHRSVSWYQQTPGQGLQFLFEYFSETQRNKGNFPGRFSGRQFSNSRSEMNVSTLELGDSALYLCASSLGQTTGELFFGEGSRLTVL.

This chain uses TRBV25-1 with TRBJ2-1; perhaps TRBD1 as D (6 bases). Between the trimmed V and J ends, which lost 1 base and 5 bases, there was a span of 21 bases. Germline-derived CDR1 and CDR2 are MGHDK and SYGVNS. This CDR3 region has 18 residues. In DNA, the CDR3 is TGTGCCAGCAGTGAATTCCCCTCGGCACGTGGGGGCGACAATGAGCAGTTCTTC. Translation: CASSEFPSARGGDNEQFF.

This sequence joins TRBV7-9 and TRBJ1-1; no reliable D call. Germline V gene sequence: CDR1 SEHNR, CDR2 FQNEAQ (reference sequence). Trimming shortened V by 4 bases and J by 7 bases, and 16 bases separated the two germline ends. The CDR3 length is 14 residues. The CDR3 bases are TGTGCCAGCAGCTCCACCGGGAATCCTCTTGAAGCTTTCTTT. Translation gives CASSSTGNPLEAFF.

V and J are TRBV14 and TRBJ1-3; no reliable D call. The length of the CDR3 is 15 residues. Germline loops: CDR1 SGHDN, CDR2 FVKESK. Trimming removed 4 bases at V and 4 bases at J, with 14 bases between. The CDR3 protein is CASSPRAGYGNTIYF. The CDR3 DNA sequence: TGTGCCAGCAGCCCCCGGGCGGGGTACGGAAACACCATATATTTT.

This rearrangement joins TRBV10-2 to TRBJ2-1, with a possible D match to TRBD2 (6 bases). The germline V gene encodes CDR1 WSHSY and CDR2 SAAADI. This CDR3 has 13 residues. Trimming pared 8 bases from V and 4 bases from J, leaving 12 bases between. The CDR3 nucleotides are TGCGCCAGCCGGGGGAGCTATTACAATGAGCAGTTCTTC. It codes for CASRGSYYNEQFF.

The gene calls are TRBV7-2 and TRBJ1-3, with TRBD1 identical over 7 bases. The CDR3 is 14 residues long. Per germline, CDR1 SGHTA and CDR2 FQGNSA. V trimming: 5 bases; J trimming: 8 bases; junction bases outside the gene matches: 9. The CDR3 DNA sequence: TGTGCCAGCAGCCCAGTGACAGGGTGGGACACCATATATTTT. Protein: CASSPVTGWDTIYF.

The J gene is TRBJ1-3, the V gene TRBV27; perhaps TRBD1 as D (5 bases). CDR1 is MNHEY and CDR2 is SMNVEV in the germline V gene (reference sequence). The CDR3 runs 15 residues. The ends were cut back, 6 bases at V and 0 bases at J, with 12 bases in the middle. The CDR3 bases are TGTGCCAGCAGCCCGGGACTTAGCTCTGGAAACACCATATATTTT. Its protein is CASSPGLSSGNTIYF.

This chain uses TRBV19 with TRBJ2-1; TRBD2 matches 13 bases. CDR3 length equals 15 residues. Germline V gene sequence: CDR1 LNHDA, CDR2 SQIVND (reference sequence). V was pared by 5 bases and J by 7 bases, with 5 bases of the junction left unmatched. The CDR3 coding sequence is TGTGCCAGTAGTGACTGGACTAGCGGGAGTAATGAGCAGTTCTTC. Its protein product is CASSDWTSGSNEQFF.

The V and J genes are TRBV28 and TRBJ1-2, with 7 bases aligning to TRBD1. This CDR3 has 13 residues. Germline assignment: CDR1 MDHEN and CDR2 SYDVKM. V lost 4 bases to trimming and J lost 6 bases; unmatched junction nucleotides: 5. The CDR3 region has the DNA TGTGCCAGCAGTTCCGACAGGGTGGATGGCTACACCTTC. Its translation is CASSSDRVDGYTF.

The chain joins TRBV29-1 to TRBJ2-1; D not resolved. This CDR3 is built from 10 residues. Germline values: CDR1 SQVTM, CDR2 ANQGSEA. Trimming pared 2 bases from V and 8 bases from J, leaving 4 bases between. The CDR3: CSVEQYEQFF. CDR3 DNA sequence: TGCAGCGTTGAACAGTATGAGCAGTTCTTC.

The V call is TRBV10-1, the J call TRBJ2-2; D call uncertain. Germline V gene data show CDR1 as WNHNN and CDR2 as SYGVQD (reference sequence). V was clipped by 7 bases and J by 6 bases, with 9 bases between them. The CDR3 contains 12 residues. The CDR3 sequence is CASNGPAGELFF. The CDR3 coding sequence is TGCGCCAGCAATGGGCCCGCCGGGGAGCTGTTTTTT.

The chain combines TRBV7-6 with TRBJ2-7; D not resolved. This CDR3 region has 12 residues. Trimming removed 4 bases from V and 5 bases from J, with 9 bases in between. CDR1 SGHVS and CDR2 FNYEAQ come from the germline V gene. CDR3 sequence (DNA): TGTGCCAGCAGCTCGAGGAAGGACGAGCAGTACTTC. Protein sequence: CASSSRKDEQYF.

This clone has a handful of counts. The chain has TRBV6-1 and TRBJ1-1; D gene unclear. CDR3 size: 14 residues. The germline V gene encodes CDR1 MNHNS and CDR2 SASEGT. Trimming took off 6 bases at V and 8 bases at J, with 19 bases between the two ends. CDR3 region: CASRPKFRTPEAFF. CDR3 nucleotide sequence: TGTGCCAGCAGACCCAAGTTCCGTACACCAGAAGCTTTCTTT.

The chain is built from TRBV10-2 and TRBJ2-7, with D possibly matching TRBD2 (5 bases). This CDR3 region has 13 residues. Trimming left V 6 bases short and J 5 bases short, with 14 bases between. Germline lookup yields CDR1 WSHSY and CDR2 SAAADI. CDR3 DNA sequence: TGCGCCAGCAGCGGGGATTCGGTAGACGAGCAGTACTTC. It is translated as CASSGDSVDEQYF.

V is TRBV28 and J is TRBJ1-1, with TRBD1 identical over 7 bases. The length of the CDR3 is 14 residues. Unmatched junction bases numbered 11, after V lost 4 bases and J lost 9 bases. Germline CDR1 reads MDHEN; CDR2 reads SYDVKM. CDR3 nucleotides: TGTGCCAGCAGTTCAACGGACAGGCTTGAACAAGCTTTCTTT. Translating it yields CASSSTDRLEQAFF.

The V call is TRBV14, the J call TRBJ2-1; unclear D gene. The germline CDR1 and CDR2 sequences are SGHDN and FVKESK. The CDR3 is made up of 16 amino acids. Trimming cost V 1 base and J 0 bases, with 10 bases left between them. The CDR3 DNA reads TGTGCCAGCAGCCAAGTGGCCCTCCTCTCCTACAATGAGCAGTTCTTC. Encoded protein: CASSQVALLSYNEQFF.

V is TRBV27 and J is TRBJ2-5; 9 positions match TRBD2. The V and J ends lost 4 bases and 5 bases, in that order; junction bases with no gene match: 8. The V gene's germline CDR1 is MNHEY and CDR2 SMNVEV (reference sequence). The CDR3 totals 15 residues. CDR3 protein: CASSSLRTSVETQYF. The CDR3 DNA follows: TGTGCCAGCAGTTCCCTCAGGACTAGCGTGGAGACCCAGTACTTC.

The V and J genes are TRBV29-1 and TRBJ2-5; 10 nucleotides match TRBD1. J gave up 4 bases and V 3 bases, and 11 bases lay outside the gene matches. This CDR3 has 16 amino acids. Germline V gene data show CDR1 as SQVTM and CDR2 as ANQGSEA. In DNA form, the CDR3 reads TGCAGCGTTGACGGGACAGGGGAAAAGTTTGCAGAGACCCAGTACTTC. Protein: CSVDGTGEKFAETQYF.

This chain connects TRBV15 to TRBJ1-5; D gene uncertain. Germline assignment: CDR1 LNHNV and CDR2 YYDKDF (reference sequence). The CDR3 has 13 residues. V lost 5 bases, J lost 4 bases, and 9 bases lay in between. CDR3 in DNA: TGTGCCACCAGCGCCCGGGGAAATCAGCCCCAGCATTTT. As protein: CATSARGNQPQHF.

A few counts support this clone. The CDR3 DNA reads as TGTGCCAGCACCCCAGGGACCTATAATTCACCCCTCCACTTT. This gives the protein CASTPGTYNSPLHF. V is TRBV27 and J is TRBJ1-6, with D tentatively TRBD1 (5 bases). CDR1 is MNHEY and CDR2 is SMNVEV in the germline V gene (reference sequence). Trimming stripped 7 bases from V and 2 bases from J, with 9 bases between. The CDR3 extends over 14 amino acids.

This chain links TRBV5-1 with TRBJ2-5; 8 bases fit TRBD2. V lost 0 bases and J lost 6; bases outside the gene matches: 7. CDR3 length: 15 amino acids. From germline, CDR1 is SGHRS and CDR2 YFSETQ. The CDR3: CASSLASGREKTQYF. Here the CDR3 DNA reads TGCGCCAGCAGCTTGGCCAGCGGGAGAGAAAAGACCCAGTACTTC.

The J gene is TRBJ2-3, the V gene TRBV28, with 11 bases identical to TRBD2. V shed 8 bases and J 3 bases; nucleotides not matched to a gene: 7. This CDR3 region has 15 residues. Germline V gene data show CDR1 as MDHEN and CDR2 as SYDVKM. As DNA, the CDR3 is TGTGCCAGCGGAACTAGCGGGAGTGTTACAGATACGCAGTATTTT. Its translation: CASGTSGSVTDTQYF. Full variable domain (rest looked up from reference TRBV28 and TRBJ2-3): DVKVTQSSRYLVKRTGEKVFLECVQDMDHENMFWYRQDPGLGLRLIYFSYDVKMKEKGDIPEGYSVSREKKERFSLILESASTNQTSMYLCASGTSGSVTDTQYFGPGTRLTVL.

V usage is TRBV27 and J usage is TRBJ2-7; 9 bases are a match to TRBD2. The CDR3 spans 14 residues. The ends lost 4 bases at V and 3 bases at J; junction bases unmatched: 4. Germline assignment: CDR1 MNHEY and CDR2 SMNVEV (reference sequence). CDR3 region: CASSSRREGYEQYF. The CDR3 DNA reads as TGTGCCAGCAGTTCGCGGCGGGAGGGCTACGAGCAGTACTTC.

The genes are TRBV7-8 and TRBJ2-1, with 8 bases aligning to TRBD2. CDR1 SGHVS and CDR2 FQNEAQ come from the germline V gene. V lost 3 bases to trimming and J lost 0 bases; unmatched junction nucleotides: 10. This CDR3 spans 18 amino acids. This CDR3 is CASSFSAISGDSYNEQFF. CDR3 bases: TGTGCCAGCAGCTTTTCCGCGATTAGCGGGGACTCCTACAATGAGCAGTTCTTC.

This clone was detected only a few times. The V gene is TRBV9, the J gene TRBJ2-7; D unclear. There are 13 residues in the CDR3. V lost 2 bases and J 2 bases, leaving 8 bases between the germline ends. The germline gives CDR1 SGDLS, CDR2 YYNGEE. The CDR3, as DNA: TGTGCCAGCAGCGTTGGCTCAGCCTACGAGCAGTACTTC. It encodes CASSVGSAYEQYF.

The chain uses TRBV5-4 and TRBJ2-5; 10 bases align to TRBD1. With the DNA end fitting TRBJ2-7 better, the J assignment may be wrong. The germline CDR1 and CDR2 sequences are SGHNT and YYREEE (reference sequence). The CDR3 is 14 amino acids. The CDR3 DNA follows: TGTGCCAGCAGGCGGGACAGGGGCTCCTACGAGCAGTACTTC. It is translated as CASRRDRGSYEQYF.

The rearrangement joins TRBV19 to TRBJ2-2; 9 nucleotides agree with TRBD2. CDR3 length: 15 residues. Germline CDR1 and CDR2: LNHDA and SQIVND (reference sequence). The J segment lost 1 base and the V segment lost 7 bases, leaving 4 bases of the junction unmatched. The CDR3 bases are TGTGCCAGTACCTTGACTAGCGGGAACACCGGGGAGCTGTTTTTT. Translated: CASTLTSGNTGELFF. Based on the CDR3 plus reference TRBV19 and TRBJ2-2, the full variable domain is DGGITQSPKYLFRKEGQNVTLSCEQNLNHDAMYWYRQDPGQGLRLIYYSQIVNDFQKGDIAEGYSVSREKKESFPLTVTSAQKNPTAFYLCASTLTSGNTGELFFGEGSRLTVL.

This clone was recorded once. The rearrangement links TRBV28 to TRBJ1-1; D is uncertain. V lost 5 bases and J lost 5, with 9 bases in between. This CDR3 spans 12 amino acids. Germline CDR1 reads MDHEN; CDR2 reads SYDVKM. The CDR3 nucleotides are TGTGCCAGCAGTGTTCAACGGACTGAAGCTTTCTTT. Translation: CASSVQRTEAFF.

The rearrangement joins TRBV6-6 to TRBJ2-7; TRBD2 matches at 12 bases. Trimming took 5 bases from V and 3 from J; bases not matched to a gene: 5. The length of the CDR3 is 15 residues. Germline-derived CDR1 and CDR2 are MNHNY and SVGAGI (reference sequence). The CDR3 DNA follows: TGTGCCAGCAGTGGACCGACTAGCGGGGGCTACGAGCAGTACTTC. Translating it yields CASSGPTSGGYEQYF.